This T cell receptor (beta chain) appears in the sequencing data of a study of graft-versus-host responses after intestinal transplantation. Study as a whole: Every transplant recipient was induced with anti-thymocyte globulin, then maintained on tacrolimus and steroids for about 3 years.

The CDR3 consists of 15 residues. CDR1 is SGHTA and CDR2 is FQGTGA in the germline V gene. Trimming removed 5 bases from V and 4 bases from J; junction bases left unmatched: 3. Produced via immunoSEQ multiplex PCR; TCRdb's table is partial and in-frame only. The data hold tens of thousands of clones, with approximately 96% observed a single time. As regards this clone: The antigen is not known.

V and J are TRBV7-3 and TRBJ2-2; the match to TRBD2 covers 11 bases. The sequencing here drew on unstimulated CD8+ T cells sorted from spleen or lymph node cells, taken before intestinal transplant. This receptor was obtained from a human donor who received an intestinal transplant. The CDR3 spells CASSASGRFTGELFF. DNA for the CDR3: TGTGCCAGCAGCGCTAGCGGGAGGTTCACCGGGGAGCTGTTTTTT.